Sequencing of this TCR beta chain was carried out in a study of technical replicates of blood from a handful of donors (dated by TCRdb to the late 2010s). As concerns this clone: The clone's antigen remains unknown. No base quality information exists; no much larger clone differs at one position.

The CDR3 goes from the cysteine to the phenylalanine over 15 residues. Only the CDR3 region is kept as DNA, spanning 45 bases read in frame from base 1. CDR1 and CDR2, per the germline V gene (reference sequence), are MNHEY and SMNVEV. V lost 3 bases and J lost 3 bases, and the count of bases not matched to a germline gene is 7. Receptors were amplified or captured by the immunoSEQ multiplex PCR assay. In TCRdb, the immuneACCESS table is reduced to in-frame sequences with V and J assigned. These tables do not hold every clone; where another copy was compared, an unresolved V gene accounts for under half, and the others remain unexplained. In all, the sample holds 70,000 to 95,000 clones, and approximately 94% of those were seen once. Under 0.3% of the sample rests with the top ten.

The sequencing sample was made of T cells isolated from PBMCs. The chain uses TRBV27 and TRBJ2-5, and 7 junctional nucleotides match TRBD1. The sequence derives from a human donor in good health. In nucleotide form, the sequence is TGTGCCAGCAGTTTCGGACCGACAGGGAAAGAGACCCAGTACTTC. Translation gives CASSFGPTGKETQYF.